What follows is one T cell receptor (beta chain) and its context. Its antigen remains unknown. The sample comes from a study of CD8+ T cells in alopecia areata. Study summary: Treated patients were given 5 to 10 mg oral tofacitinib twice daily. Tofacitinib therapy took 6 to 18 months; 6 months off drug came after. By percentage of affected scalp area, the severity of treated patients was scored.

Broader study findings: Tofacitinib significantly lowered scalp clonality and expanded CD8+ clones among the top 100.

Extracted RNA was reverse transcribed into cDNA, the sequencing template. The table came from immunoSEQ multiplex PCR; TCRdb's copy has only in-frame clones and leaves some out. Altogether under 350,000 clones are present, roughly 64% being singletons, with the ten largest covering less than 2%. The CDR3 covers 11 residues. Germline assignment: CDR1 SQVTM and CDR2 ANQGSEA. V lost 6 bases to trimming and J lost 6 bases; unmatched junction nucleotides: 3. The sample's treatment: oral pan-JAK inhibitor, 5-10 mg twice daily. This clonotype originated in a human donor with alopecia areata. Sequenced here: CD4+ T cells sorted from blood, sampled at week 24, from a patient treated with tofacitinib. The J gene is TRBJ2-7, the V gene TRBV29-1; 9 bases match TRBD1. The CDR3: CSVGTGPEQYF. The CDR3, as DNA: TGCAGCGTCGGGACAGGGCCCGAGCAGTACTTC.